These T cell receptor beta chains were read from a single sample in a study of blood T cell repertoires in COVID-19. Repertoires were generated with immunoSEQ multiplex PCR, while TCRdb's copy carries only in-frame clones and drops some. The profile shows approximately 82,000 clones, approximately 78% of them singletons. Input material: peripheral blood. Source of these receptors: a woman in her seventies with acute or convalescent COVID-19. The CDR3 runs from the conserved cysteine through the conserved F or W.

v_call | cdr3_aa
TRBV10-1 | CASSVGRSGTQYF
TRBV6-5 | CASSRSRRNQPQHF
TRBV30 | CAWSVGGYSGNTIYF
TRBV19 | CASKVPGDYGYTF
TRBV1 | CTSSQAGQGPTFYEQYF
TRBV30 | CAWSGSEGEQYF
TRBV13 | CASSLGLGGRVNEQYF
TRBV6-6 | CASSYTVSYEQYF
TRBV3-1/TRBV3-2 | CASSYQGTTNEKLFF
TRBV7-9 | CASSLGSGGGQQYF
TRBV5-1 | CASSFGRGADTQYF
TRBV18 | CASSPTDRAQETQYF
TRBV27 | CASRPGQGHQPQHF
TRBV19 | CASSIVFGTSGKADTQYF
TRBV2 | CASSEARQAFNSPLHF
TRBV11-3 | CASSFDRESEQYF
TRBV29-1 | CSVEEVGLAGDTQYF
TRBV2 | CASSATGGSLDTQYF
TRBV3-1/TRBV3-2 | CASGYSNSPLHF
TRBV7-2 | CASSLMGQPSSYEQYF
TRBV10-1 | CASSPGTGYGYTF
TRBV11-2 | CASSLRLVAGETGELFF
TRBV30 | CAWSGGFGMNTEAFF
TRBV18 | CASSPSRDSNQPQHF
TRBV12-5 | CASGPNSGGGTDTQYF
TRBV29-1 | CSVRVQGLAGSDTQYF
TRBV27 | CASSLSRRAGVAFF
TRBV4-1 | CASSQGPGGGLYEQYF
TRBV19 | CASSPRTVAGYNEQFF
TRBV28 | CASTLGGDNEQFF
TRBV5-6 | CASSLVATIGSGANVLTF
TRBV6-6 | CASSPGLGSVDTQYF
TRBV15 | CATSRDHGYEQYF
TRBV19 | CASSTGTENTEAFF
TRBV18 | CASSPKVSGQPQHF
TRBV27 | CASSLFRREASSYNEQFF
TRBV2 | CASSATSGSSEQYF
TRBV2 | CASRGTGARRHF
TRBV2 | CATTGQLNTEAFF
TRBV24-1 | CATSDDSGSLNTGELFF
TRBV5-5 | CASSAFAGGAGSPLHF
TRBV6-4 | CASSDRGGTDTQYF
TRBV9 | CASSVGAGLNQPQHF
TRBV30 | CAWSSQKNSPLHF
TRBV9 | CASSTRTGGRETQYF
TRBV9 | CASSRDSHTGVDTEAFF